One and the same sample provided the 8 T cell receptor beta chains below, sequenced in a study of blood T cell repertoires in COVID-19 (dated by TCRdb to 2020 to 2022). Libraries were prepared through the immunoSEQ multiplex PCR assay. The source is immuneACCESS, and TCRdb retained only in-frame sequences with V and J called. Part of the clones is not carried over; for the studies checked, unresolved V genes explain less than half of this, and the remainder is unexplained. Across this sample there are some 220,000 clones, with almost 85% seen only once. Clones ranked in the top ten supply approximately 5% of the sample. The sequenced sample was peripheral blood. The receptors come from a man aged 50-60 years with COVID-19, enrolled during active disease.

The chain recombines TRBV7-2 with TRBJ2-5, with 7 bases fitting TRBD2. Germline V CDR1 and CDR2: SGHTA, FQGNSA. The CDR3 is made up of 14 amino acids. J lost 1 base, V lost 5 bases, and 4 bases had no gene match. Here the CDR3 reads CASSPAGPQETQYF. In DNA, the CDR3 is TGTGCCAGCAGCCCAGCGGGGCCCCAAGAGACCCAGTACTTC.

This chain links TRBV4-1 with TRBJ2-3; 13 bases align to TRBD2. The CDR3 runs to 18 residues. The trim removed 0 bases at V and 3 bases at J, leaving 6 bases unmatched. CDR1 MGHRA and CDR2 YSYEKL come from the germline V gene. The CDR3 nucleotides read TGCGCCAGCAGCCAAGATTTAGGACTAGCGGGGGCAACAGATACGCAGTATTTT. Translating it yields CASSQDLGLAGATDTQYF.

This clone was counted once. The V call is TRBV28, the J call TRBJ1-2, with 7 bases aligning to TRBD1. CDR3 size: 16 residues. Trimming took 3 bases from V and 4 from J; bases not matched to a gene: 11. CDR1 and CDR2 from the germline V gene are MDHEN and SYDVKM. The CDR3: CASSFPPGQWVYGYTF. CDR3 nucleotides: TGTGCCAGCAGTTTCCCACCGGGACAGTGGGTCTATGGCTACACCTTC.

The V call is TRBV11-2, the J call TRBJ1-3, with 7 bases aligning to TRBD1. This CDR3 has 15 amino acids. Germline V CDR1 and CDR2: SGHAT, FQNNGV. V gave up 4 bases and J gave up 3 bases; unmatched junction bases: 6. The CDR3 DNA follows: TGTGCCAGCAGCTCCAACAGGGGACGTGGAAACACCATATATTTT. It specifies CASSSNRGRGNTIYF.

This clone was counted between two and nine times. This rearrangement joins TRBV3-1 (or the pseudogene TRBV3-2) to TRBJ1-6, with 8 bases that match TRBD1. This CDR3 is built from 15 residues. V shed 5 bases and J 7 bases; nucleotides not matched to a gene: 7. The germline V gene has CDR1 LGHDT and CDR2 YNNKEL (reference sequence). CDR3 sequence: CASSSHDRGNSPLHF. The CDR3 DNA sequence: TGTGCCAGCAGCTCACACGACAGGGGCAATTCACCCCTCCACTTT.

The chain links TRBV5-1 to TRBJ1-4, with D possibly matching TRBD1 (6 bases). The CDR3 loop spans 13 amino acids. V was clipped by 5 bases and J by 7 bases, with 12 bases between them. The germline V gene encodes CDR1 SGHRS and CDR2 YFSETQ. CDR3 residues: CASRGDNGEKLFF. CDR3 nucleotide sequence: TGCGCCAGCAGAGGGGACAACGGTGAAAAACTGTTTTTT.

The chain carries TRBV5-5 and TRBJ2-5; maybe TRBD2 (6 bases). Germline V CDR1 and CDR2: SGHKS, YYEKEE (reference sequence). CDR3 length: 17 amino acids. V lost 0 bases and J 0 bases, leaving 15 bases between the germline ends. Written as DNA, the CDR3 is TGTGCCAGCAGCTTGGCCAATGTGGGACTTTACCAAGAGACCCAGTACTTC. Residues: CASSLANVGLYQETQYF.

CDR3 sequence (DNA): TGTGCCAGCAGCTCCCGGACAGTTACTAATGAAAAACTGTTTTTT. Its protein is CASSSRTVTNEKLFF. V and J are TRBV5-4 and TRBJ1-4; weak D call: TRBD1 (6 bases). Trimming left V 3 bases short and J 2 bases short, with 11 bases between. Germline CDR1 SGHNT, CDR2 YYREEE (reference sequence). The CDR3 length is 15 residues. Together with reference TRBV5-4 and TRBJ1-4, the CDR3 gives the full variable domain: ETGVTQSPTHLIKTRGQQVTLRCSSQSGHNTVSWYQQALGQGPQFIFQYYREEENGRGNFPPRFSGLQFPNYSSELNVNALELDDSALYLCASSSRTVTNEKLFFGSGTQLSVL.